This entry features one T cell receptor (beta chain) sequence. A few counts support this clone. Its antigen is unknown. No qualities accompany the bases; no much larger clone lies one base away. TCR beta CDR3 regions were sequenced from DNA using the immunoSEQ hsTCRbeta Kit. The authors processed their data as follows. The ImmunoSEQ Analyzer was used to analyse the TCR sequencing data. T cell clonality was defined as 1 minus Pielou's evenness computed on productive rearrangements. T cell diversity was measured with the inverse Simpson index on productive templates. T cell density was expressed as TCR beta template counts normalized to usable DNA, with usable DNA estimated by amplifying and sequencing housekeeping genes. Two-sided Kruskal-Wallis tests were used to compare TCR metrics across histologic stages. This is the immuneACCESS table as TCRdb keeps it, with only in-frame sequences that have V and J called. A part of the clones is gone; compared with another copy, unresolved V genes explain less than half, and the rest is unexplained. The V and J calls and clone size were taken over from that table, and D and trimming were inferred from the DNA. The sample has 35,000 to 40,000 clones on record, roughly 74% of them singletons. The top ten constitute 6% to 7% of the sample.

These data belong to a study of immune evolution from preneoplasia to lung adenocarcinoma listed by TCRdb under 2021. Broadly, across the study: HLA loss of heterozygosity was observed in approximately 7%, 15% and 30% of AIS, MIA and ADC lesions, respectively, and was not observed in any AAH lesions. Immune contexture across lung adenocarcinoma precursors and invasive adenocarcinoma was profiled using immune gene expression, TCR sequencing and multiplex immunofluorescence. Resected precursor lesions (AAH, AIS, MIA) and invasive adenocarcinomas were compared with paired morphologically normal lung tissue. Sample size was determined by specimen availability and not by a prior power calculation. The immune data were combined with whole exome sequencing and methylation data from the same cohort of nodules. In total, the cohort included some 54 patients with pulmonary nodules, all of whom underwent surgical resection. The TCR sequencing data were obtained from a few dozen patients. According to the study, about a hundred samples went through TCR sequencing. Class I HLA alleles were inferred from exome data with POLYSOLVER, and allele-specific HLA loss was detected with LOHHLA.

General conclusions and limits of the study: T cell clonality was highest in KRAS-mutant nodules compared with EGFR-mutant or double wild-type lesions. Normal lung had the highest top T cell clone frequencies, which appeared to decline progressively from AAH through AIS, MIA and invasive adenocarcinoma. Findings were based on association rather than direct causation; larger cohorts with long-term follow-up and longitudinal biopsies were deemed needed. Because every patient came from Japan and China, how well the results apply to Western populations was uncertain. Clonality was highest in normal lung, while later-stage lesions appeared to show lower clonality but higher T cell density and diversity.

Patients underwent resection in Japan or China between the mid-2010s and the late 2010s. Two lung cancer pathologists independently reviewed H&E slides to confirm the histologic diagnosis of every case. For nucleic acid extraction, premalignant or tumor cells were enriched by macro-dissection following pathologic assessment. DNA was isolated from FFPE tissue using the AllPrep DNA/RNA FFPE Kit. The receptor comes from a person aged 55-75 years with lung adenocarcinoma. The sequencing input was FFPE invasive lung adenocarcinoma tissue. The sample's cell subset or site label, in plain terms: frankly invasive lung adenocarcinoma (ADC).

The CDR3 reads as follows: CASSPARDYLNEQFF. In nucleotide form, the sequence is TGTGCCAGCAGCCCCGCCCGGGACTACCTCAATGAGCAGTTCTTC. The rearranged segments are TRBV13 and TRBJ2-1, with 7 central nucleotides matching TRBD2. Measured from the cysteine to the phenylalanine, the CDR3 is 15 residues long. The DNA shown is the 45-base CDR3, in frame from base 1. V lost 5 bases and J lost 6 bases, and the count of bases not matched to a germline gene is 10. The germline V gene encodes CDR1 PRHDT and CDR2 FYEKMQ (reference sequence).